This T cell receptor beta chain is drawn from a study of post-analysis software for immune sequencing data. Across the study: Recorded subtypes: relapsing-remitting, secondary progressive, progressive-relapsing; some patients unannotated. Study conclusions and caveats: Patients with multiple sclerosis recorded significantly lower normalized Chao1 diversity than controls, the study found. Elevated frequency relative to controls characterized roughly five TRBV segments in patients, TRBV5-6, TRBV5-1 and TRBV20-1 among them.

cDNA libraries for TCR beta contained unique molecular identifiers. Some 500,000 cDNA molecules were obtained per 1 to 10 million input T cells. TCRdb processed the PCR reads anew with MiXCR; each CDR3 protein has one entry. Among about 810,000 distinct CDR3 sequences listed, about 50% were seen once. Germline CDR1 and CDR2: SGHRS and YFSETQ. Deletions cut 4 bases from V and 12 bases from J, with 14 bases between. The CDR3 spans 12 residues. Notes on this clonotype: Antigen unknown.

The source material was blood. This TCR came from a girl aged 5-17 years with multiple sclerosis. V gene TRBV5-1 combines with J gene TRBJ2-1, with a possible D match to TRBD2 (6 bases). The CDR3 region is CASSMGGDWQFF. The CDR3 DNA is TGCGCCAGCAGCATGGGTGGGGACTGGCAGTTCTTC.